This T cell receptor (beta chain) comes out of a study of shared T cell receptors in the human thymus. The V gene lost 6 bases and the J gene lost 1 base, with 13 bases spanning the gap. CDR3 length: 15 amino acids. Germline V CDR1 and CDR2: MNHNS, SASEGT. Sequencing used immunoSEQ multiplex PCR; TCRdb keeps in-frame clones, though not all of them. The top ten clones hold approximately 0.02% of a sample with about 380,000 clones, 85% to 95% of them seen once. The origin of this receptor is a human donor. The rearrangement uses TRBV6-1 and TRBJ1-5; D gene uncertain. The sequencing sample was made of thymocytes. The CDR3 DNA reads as TGTGCCAGCAGCCACAGTTACAAGAGCAATCAGCCCCAGCATTTT. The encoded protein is CASSHSYKSNQPQHF.